The T cell receptor beta chain under discussion was sequenced for a study of identical twins' blood T cells. Overall study findings and caveats: Out-of-frame TCRbeta clonotypes reportedly had markedly more similar V usage in twins than unrelated donors.

TCRdb passed the 5' RACE reads through MiXCR, listing each CDR3 protein once. This sample yields 350,000 to 450,000 distinct CDR3 sequences, of which roughly 27% are seen a single time; roughly 6.1% belongs to the top ten. Ten or more counts support this clonotype. Its antigen remains unknown. The donors were healthy female monozygous twins, three pairs in total. All three twin pairs grew up together with likely shared infections and vaccines. The sequencing sample was made of PBMCs. The clonotype originates from a woman aged 18 to 55 in good health.

Here the CDR3 DNA reads TGTGCCAGCAGGGACAGGGTTGATCAGCCCCAGCATTTT. Translated, it gives CASRDRVDQPQHF. The rearrangement links TRBV7-2 to TRBJ1-5, with 8 bases that match TRBD1. The germline V gene encodes CDR1 SGHTA and CDR2 FQGNSA. This CDR3 is built from 13 residues. The trim removed 6 bases at V and 5 bases at J, leaving 3 bases unmatched. Looking up the rest from reference TRBV7-2 and TRBJ1-5 gives the full variable domain: GAGVSQSPSNKVTEKGKDVELRCDPISGHTALYWYRQSLGQGLEFLIYFQGNSAPDKSGLPSDRFSAERTGGSVSTLTIQRTQQEDSAVYLCASRDRVDQPQHFGDGTRLSIL.